A single sample gave rise to the 5 T cell receptor beta chains below, sequenced in a study of OX40 agonist ivuxolimab in advanced cancers. The data were produced by immunoSEQ multiplex PCR, yet TCRdb's version contains in-frame clones alone and is incomplete. Of 20,000 to 25,000 clones in the sample, 84% were seen once. Sequenced material: CD4+ or CD8+ T cells sorted from blood, taken in a trial of the OX40 agonist ivuxolimab. Receptors originate from an adult with an advanced solid tumor such as melanoma, head and neck, liver or kidney cancer.

Only one count was recorded for this clone. The chain combines TRBV29-1 with TRBJ2-3; 9 bases map to TRBD2. V lost 1 base to trimming and J lost 2 bases; unmatched junction nucleotides: 7. Germline V gene sequence: CDR1 SQVTM, CDR2 ANQGSEA. The CDR3 runs 16 residues. CDR3 sequence: CSVEGIAGVDTDTQYF. CDR3 in DNA: TGCAGCGTTGAAGGAATAGCGGGAGTTGACACAGATACGCAGTATTTT.

The J gene is TRBJ2-5, the V gene TRBV19, with no clear D. Per germline, CDR1 LNHDA and CDR2 SQIVND (reference sequence). The CDR3 contains 13 residues. V was pared by 1 base and J by 2 bases, with 5 bases between. CDR3 coding DNA: TGTGCCAGTAGTATAGGGCTTCAAGAGACCCAGTACTTC. Its translation is CASSIGLQETQYF.

The chain is built from TRBV5-1 and TRBJ2-1, with 13 bases fitting TRBD2. V trimming: 4 bases; J trimming: 7 bases; junction bases outside the gene matches: 5. Germline assignment: CDR1 SGHRS and CDR2 YFSETQ. This CDR3 spans 15 amino acids. CDR3 in amino acids: CASSDRTSGRNEQFF. The CDR3, as DNA: TGCGCCAGCAGCGACCGGACTAGCGGGAGAAATGAGCAGTTCTTC.

The V and J genes are TRBV9 and TRBJ2-1; 11 bases align to TRBD1. V dropped 3 bases and J dropped 5; count of bases not matched to a gene: 4. CDR3 size: 15 residues. Germline V gene lookup returns CDR1 SGDLS and CDR2 YYNGEE. The CDR3 loop is CASSAGQGVDNEQFF. CDR3 coding DNA: TGTGCCAGCAGCGCGGGACAGGGGGTCGACAATGAGCAGTTCTTC.

The V gene is TRBV15, the J gene TRBJ1-3; TRBD1 is a possible D gene (5 bases). Germline V gene lookup returns CDR1 LNHNV and CDR2 YYDKDF (reference sequence). V was clipped by 9 bases and J by 4 bases, with 16 bases between them. The CDR3 length is 14 residues. The chain's CDR3 is CATGQGLQGNTIYF. As DNA, the CDR3 is TGTGCCACTGGCCAGGGCTTACAAGGAAACACCATATATTTT. Combining the CDR3 with reference TRBV15 and TRBJ1-3 gives the whole variable domain DAMVIQNPRYQVTQFGKPVTLSCSQTLNHNVMYWYQQKSSQAPKLLFHYYDKDFNNEADTPDNFQSRRPNTSFCFLDIRSPGLGDTAMYLCATGQGLQGNTIYFGEGSWLTVV.